The 32 T cell receptor beta chains below come from one sample, sequenced in a study of Tregs in tolerant kidney transplant recipients. Clones were sequenced by immunoSEQ multiplex PCR, and TCRdb holds only the in-frame ones, with some missing. The sample carries more than 95,000 clones, roughly 92% recorded once. The sequenced material came from CD4+ T cells from blood. The receptor source for this set is a human donor in good health.

J is TRBJ2-7 and V is TRBV2; D call uncertain. The CDR3 consists of 15 residues. CDR1 and CDR2 (germline): SNHLY, FYNNEI. V was cut by 7 bases and J by 6 bases, with 22 bases left in between. The CDR3 DNA is TGTGCCAGCACCCACGTATCGAGCATCGCCGGCGAGCAGTACTTC. Translated, it gives CASTHVSSIAGEQYF.

The CDR3 nucleotides are TGTGCCAGCAGCCAAGCCCACGGGGGGGTGGGAAACCAAGAGACCCAGTACTTC. Translating it yields CASSQAHGGVGNQETQYF. J is TRBJ2-5 and V is TRBV4-2; TRBD2 matches 8 bases. Germline V gene sequence: CDR1 LGHNA, CDR2 YNFKEQ. Trimming took 1 base from V and 0 from J; bases not matched to a gene: 10. This CDR3 spans 18 amino acids.

The chain couples TRBV7-3 to TRBJ2-5, with D unclear. Germline assignment: CDR1 SGHTA and CDR2 FQGTGA. The V gene lost 6 bases and the J gene lost 4 bases, with 12 bases spanning the gap. The CDR3 covers 13 residues. As DNA, the CDR3 is TGTGCCAGCAGTTCAGTGGGTAGAGAGACCCAGTACTTC. Encoded protein: CASSSVGRETQYF.

The chain carries TRBV18 and TRBJ1-2; 9 bases map to TRBD1. With V trimmed by 3 bases and J by 4 bases, 0 bases remained unmatched. The CDR3 spans 13 residues. Germline values: CDR1 KGHSH, CDR2 LQKENI. CDR3 protein: CASSPDRGYGYTF. CDR3 DNA: TGTGCCAGCTCACCGGACAGGGGCTATGGCTACACCTTC.

The V and J genes are TRBV18 and TRBJ2-1, with TRBD2 matching 11 bases. The CDR3 spans 17 residues. J gave up 7 bases and V 2 bases, and 10 bases lay outside the gene matches. From germline, CDR1 is KGHSH and CDR2 LQKENI. For the CDR3, the DNA is TGTGCCAGCTCACCAATAGCGGGAGGGCCGCTGGGGAATGAGCAGTTCTTC. As protein: CASSPIAGGPLGNEQFF. Full variable domain (rest looked up from reference TRBV18 and TRBJ2-1): NAGVMQNPRHLVRRRGQEARLRCSPMKGHSHVYWYRQLPEEGLKFMVYLQKENIIDESGMPKERFSAEFPKEGPSILRIQQVVRGDSAAYFCASSPIAGGPLGNEQFFGPGTRLTVL.

The J gene is TRBJ1-1, the V gene TRBV5-1, with D uncertain. CDR3 length equals 14 residues. Germline-derived CDR1 and CDR2 are SGHRS and YFSETQ. V was cut by 0 bases and J by 4 bases, with 10 bases left in between. The CDR3 sequence: CASSLERVRTEAFF. CDR3 bases: TGCGCCAGCAGCTTGGAGAGGGTTCGCACTGAAGCTTTCTTT.

The J gene is TRBJ1-5, the V gene TRBV27; tentatively, D is TRBD1 (6 bases). The CDR3 totals 14 residues. The V gene's germline CDR1 is MNHEY and CDR2 SMNVEV (reference sequence). Deletions cut 8 bases from V and 7 bases from J, with 18 bases between. The CDR3 here is CASGLRGARQPQHF. CDR3 DNA: TGTGCCAGCGGTCTTAGGGGGGCAAGACAGCCCCAGCATTTT.

V usage is TRBV5-8 and J usage is TRBJ1-1; 12 bases line up with TRBD1. The CDR3 consists of 15 residues. Germline loops: CDR1 SGHTS, CDR2 YDEGEE. V was pared by 0 bases and J by 11 bases, with 8 bases of the junction left unmatched. CDR3 sequence reads: CASSLAGTGGAWAFF. CDR3 sequence (DNA): TGTGCCAGCAGCTTGGCAGGGACAGGGGGCGCGTGGGCTTTCTTT.

The rearrangement links TRBV9 to TRBJ1-1; D possibly corresponds to TRBD1 (5 bases). The V and J ends lost 0 bases and 1 base respectively, with 10 bases between them. CDR1 and CDR2 (germline): SGDLS, YYNGEE. The length of the CDR3 is 15 residues. This CDR3 reads CASSVGAGQNTEAFF. The CDR3 nucleotides are TGTGCCAGCAGCGTAGGGGCAGGGCAGAACACTGAAGCTTTCTTT.

The rearrangement links TRBV18 to TRBJ2-3; D uncertain. Germline V CDR1 and CDR2: KGHSH, LQKENI. Trimming left V 2 bases short and J 4 bases short, with 10 bases between. The CDR3 has 14 amino acids. The chain's CDR3 is CASSPSSIPDTQYF. CDR3 nucleotide sequence: TGTGCCAGCTCACCATCGAGTATCCCAGATACGCAGTATTTT.

The chain joins TRBV19 to TRBJ1-1, with TRBD1 identical over 7 bases. Per the germline V gene, CDR1 is LNHDA and CDR2 is SQIVND (reference sequence). V trimming: 9 bases; J trimming: 2 bases; junction bases outside the gene matches: 6. The CDR3 is made up of 13 amino acids. The CDR3 nucleotides read TGTGCCAGCAGTGGGACAGTAAACACTGAAGCTTTCTTT. This encodes CASSGTVNTEAFF.

The rearrangement links TRBV27 to TRBJ2-1, with D possibly called TRBD1 or TRBD2 (7 bases each). Trimming shortened V by 4 bases and J by 4 bases, and 17 bases separated the two germline ends. The CDR3 covers 16 residues. The germline CDR1 and CDR2 sequences are MNHEY and SMNVEV (reference sequence). CDR3 bases: TGTGCCAGCAGTTCTCATAGGGGGGGACAGTACAATGAGCAGTTCTTC. Translated: CASSSHRGGQYNEQFF.

The chain couples TRBV7-2 to TRBJ2-6, with D possibly matching TRBD2 (6 bases). The CDR3 totals 16 residues. CDR1 is SGHTA, CDR2 FQGNSA, per germline. V gave up 1 base and J gave up 2 bases, with 9 bases separating them. In DNA, the CDR3 is TGTGCCAGCAGCTTAGTCGGGGGAGCTGGGGCCAACGTCCTGACTTTC. It codes for CASSLVGGAGANVLTF.

The CDR3 DNA sequence: TGTGCCATCAGTGCCGGGACCCACAATGAGCAGTTCTTC. Protein: CAISAGTHNEQFF. This sequence joins TRBV10-3 and TRBJ2-1; D might be TRBD1 or TRBD2, each matching 5 bases. The V end was cut by 4 bases, the J end by 5 bases, with 9 bases between. The CDR3 is 13 residues long. CDR1 and CDR2 (germline): ENHRY, SYGVKD.

The chain is built from TRBV15 and TRBJ2-3, with 9 positions matching TRBD2. After removal of 0 bases from V and 5 bases from J, the junction contained 9 bases not matched to a gene. Germline V gene lookup returns CDR1 LNHNV and CDR2 YYDKDF (reference sequence). The CDR3 spans 17 residues. The chain's CDR3 is CATSRETSGRGEDTQYF. The CDR3 nucleotides read TGTGCCACCAGCAGAGAGACTAGCGGTAGGGGGGAAGATACGCAGTATTTT. Full variable domain (rest looked up from reference TRBV15 and TRBJ2-3): DAMVIQNPRYQVTQFGKPVTLSCSQTLNHNVMYWYQQKSSQAPKLLFHYYDKDFNNEADTPDNFQSRRPNTSFCFLDIRSPGLGDTAMYLCATSRETSGRGEDTQYFGPGTRLTVL.

The chain recombines TRBV5-1 with TRBJ2-5; D gene unclear. V lost 3 bases and J 2 bases, leaving 11 bases between the germline ends. From germline, CDR1 is SGHRS and CDR2 YFSETQ. The CDR3 spans 14 residues. As DNA, the CDR3 is TGCGCCAGCAGCTCTATGGGCAGTCAAGAGACCCAGTACTTC. Amino acid sequence: CASSSMGSQETQYF.

The genes are TRBV25-1 and TRBJ1-5; 8 positions match TRBD1. This CDR3 comprises 15 residues. Germline CDR1 reads MGHDK; CDR2 reads SYGVNS. With V trimmed by 5 bases and J by 0 bases, 3 bases remained unmatched. The CDR3 sequence is CASSMTGDSNQPQHF. The CDR3, as DNA: TGTGCCAGCAGTATGACAGGGGATAGCAATCAGCCCCAGCATTTT.

This clone was found once. The rearrangement joins TRBV27 to TRBJ1-2; D is possibly TRBD1 (6 bases). V lost 1 base and J 6 bases, leaving 9 bases between the germline ends. The CDR3 consists of 13 residues. Germline V CDR1 and CDR2: MNHEY, SMNVEV (reference sequence). CDR3 protein: CASSLYAGDGYTF. As DNA, the CDR3 is TGTGCCAGCAGTTTATACGCAGGGGATGGCTACACCTTC.

This rearrangement joins TRBV14 to TRBJ1-1, with no clear D. V was trimmed by 4 bases and J by 1 base, leaving 16 bases between them. The germline CDR1 and CDR2 sequences are SGHDN and FVKESK. The CDR3 contains 16 residues. The DNA of the CDR3 is TGTGCCAGCAGCCTCTGGACGATCAGTGGGAACACTGAAGCTTTCTTT. Amino acid sequence: CASSLWTISGNTEAFF.

This chain uses TRBV6-1 with TRBJ2-6, with no clear D. This CDR3 has 16 amino acids. Deletions cut 4 bases from V and 4 bases from J, with 14 bases between. Germline-derived CDR1 and CDR2 are MNHNS and SASEGT. CDR3 in DNA: TGTGCCAGCAGTGTTCTCGGTGGTAAGGGGGCCAACGTCCTGACTTTC. It translates to CASSVLGGKGANVLTF.

Here the CDR3 DNA reads TGTGCCCGGGACCGAATCCTAAACTATGGCTACACCTTC. This gives the protein CARDRILNYGYTF. V is TRBV30 and J is TRBJ1-2; perhaps TRBD1 as D (5 bases). The V gene's germline CDR1 is GTSNPN and CDR2 SVGIG (reference sequence). V lost 8 bases and J lost 2, with 15 bases in between. The CDR3 is 13 amino acids.

The DNA of the CDR3 is TGTGCCTGGAATGGTGGACCCTCAGATACGCAGTATTTT. Encoded protein: CAWNGGPSDTQYF. The chain recombines TRBV30 with TRBJ2-3; D gene unclear. The V end was cut by 4 bases, the J end by 4 bases, with 12 bases between. This CDR3 contains 13 residues. CDR1 and CDR2 from the germline V gene are GTSNPN and SVGIG (reference sequence).

The V gene is TRBV5-1, the J gene TRBJ1-2; D is undetermined. V shed 0 bases and J shed 8 bases, with 8 bases lying between them. The CDR3 is 12 residues long. Germline-derived CDR1 and CDR2 are SGHRS and YFSETQ. CDR3 coding DNA: TGCGCCAGCAGCTTGGGCGCGCCCGGCTACACCTTC. Its translation is CASSLGAPGYTF.

Only a few counts were recorded for this clone. The rearrangement uses TRBV5-4 and TRBJ1-2; TRBD1 matches 9 bases. The CDR3 is 13 residues long. From germline, CDR1 is SGHNT and CDR2 YYREEE (reference sequence). V lost 7 bases, J lost 8 bases, and 9 bases stayed unmatched. CDR3 loop: CASVIQGAQGYTF. CDR3 sequence (DNA): TGTGCCAGCGTAATACAGGGGGCTCAAGGCTACACCTTC.

J is TRBJ2-2 and V is TRBV9; no clear D gene. Trimming removed 3 bases from V and 4 bases from J, with 22 bases in between. This CDR3 spans 18 amino acids. Germline V gene data show CDR1 as SGDLS and CDR2 as YYNGEE. The CDR3, as DNA: TGTGCCAGCAGCGCCCTCCCGGGCCCGGATCGAATCACCGGGGAGCTGTTTTTT. This translates into CASSALPGPDRITGELFF.

Only one count was recorded for this clone. The chain carries TRBV14 and TRBJ2-7; TRBD1 matches at 8 bases. Trimming removed 1 base from V and 2 bases from J; junction bases left unmatched: 7. Germline V gene data show CDR1 as SGHDN and CDR2 as FVKESK. This CDR3 is 16 amino acids long. CDR3 amino acids: CASSQVQGAAAYEQYF. The DNA for the CDR3 is TGTGCCAGCAGCCAAGTTCAGGGGGCGGCTGCCTACGAGCAGTACTTC.

V is TRBV29-1 and J is TRBJ1-2; tentatively, D is TRBD1 (5 bases). The V gene's germline CDR1 is SQVTM and CDR2 ANQGSEA. V was cut by 5 bases and J by 3 bases, with 10 bases left in between. This CDR3 contains 12 residues. CDR3 amino acids: CSVRGVDYGYTF. CDR3 DNA: TGCAGCGTTCGGGGGGTCGACTATGGCTACACCTTC.

The sample holds one count of this clone. The chain couples TRBV19 to TRBJ1-1, with 7 nucleotides matching TRBD1. J gave up 2 bases and V 6 bases, and 6 bases lay outside the gene matches. Germline V lookup: CDR1 LNHDA, CDR2 SQIVND (reference sequence). CDR3 length: 14 residues. The CDR3 loop is CASSRGGLNTEAFF. The CDR3 DNA reads TGTGCCAGTAGCCGAGGGGGCTTAAACACTGAAGCTTTCTTT.

The J gene is TRBJ2-1, the V gene TRBV18; D not resolved. Trimming removed 2 bases from V and 0 bases from J, with 8 bases in between. Germline V gives CDR1 KGHSH, CDR2 LQKENI. This CDR3 region has 15 residues. CDR3: CASSPRTGSYNEQFF. In DNA, the CDR3 is TGTGCCAGCTCACCAAGGACGGGCTCCTACAATGAGCAGTTCTTC.

This chain uses TRBV6-1 with TRBJ1-2; 7 bases fit TRBD1. V shed 3 bases and J 7 bases; nucleotides not matched to a gene: 14. The CDR3 contains 16 residues. Germline lookup yields CDR1 MNHNS and CDR2 SASEGT. CDR3 sequence: CASSDQLGQRGTGYTF. The CDR3 DNA is TGTGCCAGCAGTGATCAATTGGGACAGAGGGGGACTGGCTACACCTTC.

This chain connects TRBV7-2 to TRBJ1-1; D ambiguous. The germline CDR1 and CDR2 sequences are SGHTA and FQGNSA. The CDR3 spans 12 residues. The V end was cut by 6 bases, the J end by 6 bases, with 11 bases between. The CDR3: CASSRRRAEAFF. The DNA of the CDR3 is TGTGCCAGCAGTAGGCGGAGGGCTGAAGCTTTCTTT.

The chain combines TRBV5-1 with TRBJ2-2, with a possible D match to TRBD2 (6 bases). The CDR3 totals 15 residues. Germline lookup yields CDR1 SGHRS and CDR2 YFSETQ. V lost 4 bases and J 3 bases, leaving 13 bases between the germline ends. DNA of the CDR3: TGCGCCAGCAGCCCCTCGTGGGGGGACACCGGGGAGCTGTTTTTT. Amino acids: CASSPSWGDTGELFF.